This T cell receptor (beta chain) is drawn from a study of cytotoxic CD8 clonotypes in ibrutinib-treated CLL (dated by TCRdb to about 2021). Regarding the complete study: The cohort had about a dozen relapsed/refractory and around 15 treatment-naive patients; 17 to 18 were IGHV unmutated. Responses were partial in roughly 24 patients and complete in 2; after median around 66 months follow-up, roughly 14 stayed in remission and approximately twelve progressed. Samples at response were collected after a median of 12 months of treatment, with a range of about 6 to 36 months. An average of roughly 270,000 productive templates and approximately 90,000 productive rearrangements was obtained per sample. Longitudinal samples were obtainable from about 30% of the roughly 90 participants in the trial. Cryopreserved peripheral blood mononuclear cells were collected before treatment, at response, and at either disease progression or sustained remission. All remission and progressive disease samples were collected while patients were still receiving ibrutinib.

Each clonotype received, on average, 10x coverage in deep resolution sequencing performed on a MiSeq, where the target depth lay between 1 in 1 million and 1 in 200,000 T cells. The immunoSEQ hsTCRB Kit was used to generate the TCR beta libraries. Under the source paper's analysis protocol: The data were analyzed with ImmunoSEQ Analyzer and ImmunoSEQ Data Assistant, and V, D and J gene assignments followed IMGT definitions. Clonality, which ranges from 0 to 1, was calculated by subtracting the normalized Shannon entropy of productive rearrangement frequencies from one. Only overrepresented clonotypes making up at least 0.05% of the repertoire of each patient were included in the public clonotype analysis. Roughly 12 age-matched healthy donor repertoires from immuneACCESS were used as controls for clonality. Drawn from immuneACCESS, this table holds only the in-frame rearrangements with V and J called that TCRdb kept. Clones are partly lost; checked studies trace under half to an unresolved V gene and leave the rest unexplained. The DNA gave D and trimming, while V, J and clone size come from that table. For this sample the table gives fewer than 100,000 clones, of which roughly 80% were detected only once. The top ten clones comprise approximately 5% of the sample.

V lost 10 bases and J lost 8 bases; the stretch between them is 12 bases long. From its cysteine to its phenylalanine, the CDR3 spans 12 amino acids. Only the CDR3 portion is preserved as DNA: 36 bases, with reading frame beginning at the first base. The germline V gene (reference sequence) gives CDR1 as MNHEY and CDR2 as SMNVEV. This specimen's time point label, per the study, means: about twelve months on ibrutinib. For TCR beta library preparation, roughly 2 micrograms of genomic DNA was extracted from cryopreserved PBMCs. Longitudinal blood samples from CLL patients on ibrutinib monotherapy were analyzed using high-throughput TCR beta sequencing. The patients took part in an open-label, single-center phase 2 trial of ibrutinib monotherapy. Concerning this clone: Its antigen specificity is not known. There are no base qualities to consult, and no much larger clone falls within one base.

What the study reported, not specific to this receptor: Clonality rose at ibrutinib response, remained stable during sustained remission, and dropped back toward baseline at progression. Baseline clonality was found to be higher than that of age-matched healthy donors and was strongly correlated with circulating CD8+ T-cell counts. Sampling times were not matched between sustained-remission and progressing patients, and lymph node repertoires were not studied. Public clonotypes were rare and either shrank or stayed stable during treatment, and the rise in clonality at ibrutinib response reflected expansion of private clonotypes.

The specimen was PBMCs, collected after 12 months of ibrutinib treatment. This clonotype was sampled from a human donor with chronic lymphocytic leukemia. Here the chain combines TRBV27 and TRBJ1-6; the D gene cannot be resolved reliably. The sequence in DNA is TGTGCCACCTCGCCCGGCTATTCACCCCTCCACTTT. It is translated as CATSPGYSPLHF.